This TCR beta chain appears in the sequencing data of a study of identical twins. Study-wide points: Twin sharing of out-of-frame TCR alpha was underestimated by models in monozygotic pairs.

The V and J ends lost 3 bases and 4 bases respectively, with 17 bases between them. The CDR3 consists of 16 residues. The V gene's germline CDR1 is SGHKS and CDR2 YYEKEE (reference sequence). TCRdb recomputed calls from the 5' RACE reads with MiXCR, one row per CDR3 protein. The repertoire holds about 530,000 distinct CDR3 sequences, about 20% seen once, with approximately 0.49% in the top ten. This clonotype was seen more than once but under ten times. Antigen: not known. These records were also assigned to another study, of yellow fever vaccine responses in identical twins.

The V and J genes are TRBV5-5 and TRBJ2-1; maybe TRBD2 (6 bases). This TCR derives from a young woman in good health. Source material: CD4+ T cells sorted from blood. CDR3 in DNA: TGTGCCAGCAGCTCCTCTAGTGGGAGGCAATACAATGAGCAGTTCTTC. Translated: CASSSSSGRQYNEQFF.